This T cell receptor beta chain was recorded in a study of T cell repertoires and HLA-DP antigens. After approximately 15 days, CD4+ cells were restimulated approximately a day with the same allogeneic DPB1. Cells were stimulated with HeLa cells transduced with HLA-DPA1/DPB1, HLA-DM, invariant chain and CD80. Some clones are missing from TCRdb's copy, which holds only in-frame ones; the method was immunoSEQ multiplex PCR. The sample yields about 2,400 clones, 70% to 75% seen once. The receptor's source is a man in his sixties in good health and CMV-seronegative. The sample consisted of CD137- CD4+ T cells from cultured PBMCs.

CDR3 protein: CATQSGVRGARASTDTQYF. The CDR3 DNA reads as TGTGCCACCCAGTCCGGTGTTCGGGGGGCCCGCGCTAGCACAGATACGCAGTATTTT. This chain uses TRBV15 with TRBJ2-3, with D possibly being TRBD2 (7 bases). The V gene's germline CDR1 is LNHNV and CDR2 YYDKDF (reference sequence). Trimming left V 8 bases short and J 0 bases short, with 27 bases between. This CDR3 spans 19 amino acids.